The 8 T cell receptor beta chains in this list originate from one sample, sequenced in a study of blood T cells in healthy people across ages. For the second PCR, which ran for roughly 6 to 11 cycles, a sample-barcoded 5' primer and a J-beta primer mix were used. Each CDR3 protein gets one entry after TCRdb re-called the 5' RACE reads with MiXCR. The sample contains hundreds of thousands of distinct CDR3 sequences, 53% of which appear only once. Source material: blood. The receptors were sampled from a man older than 75 in good health.

The rearrangement links TRBV7-2 to TRBJ1-3; D is uncertain. V was clipped by 1 base and J by 2 bases, with 9 bases between them. This CDR3 has 15 amino acids. CDR1 is SGHTA, CDR2 FQGNSA, per germline. CDR3 residues: CASSLDAAPGNTIYF. In DNA, the CDR3 is TGTGCCAGCAGCTTAGATGCAGCCCCTGGAAACACCATATATTTT.

This clonotype has a handful of counts. The rearrangement joins TRBV28 to TRBJ1-2, with D maybe TRBD1 (6 bases). The CDR3 contains 13 residues. CDR1 MDHEN and CDR2 SYDVKM come from the germline V gene. V was shortened by 1 base and J by 8 bases, with 11 bases between the two germline ends. The chain's CDR3 is CASSLFAGDGYTF. CDR3 DNA: TGTGCCAGCAGTTTATTTGCAGGGGACGGCTACACCTTC.

The genes are TRBV9 and TRBJ1-2; no clear D gene. Trimming shortened V by 0 bases and J by 4 bases, and 13 bases separated the two germline ends. The CDR3 is made up of 15 amino acids. Germline assignment: CDR1 SGDLS and CDR2 YYNGEE. The CDR3 is CASSVAAGVGYGYTF. The CDR3, as DNA: TGTGCCAGCAGCGTAGCTGCCGGGGTCGGCTATGGCTACACCTTC.

The chain joins TRBV20-1 to TRBJ2-5; 7 positions agree with TRBD2. The DNA end favors TRBJ2-7, so the J call may be wrong. Germline V CDR1 and CDR2: DFQATT, SNEGSKA (reference sequence). The CDR3 spans 18 residues. The CDR3 sequence: CSASTSYGFTGGIYEQYF. CDR3 coding DNA: TGCAGTGCTAGTACATCATATGGGTTTACGGGAGGTATCTACGAGCAGTACTTC.

This clonotype was detected only a few times. This rearrangement joins TRBV20-1 to TRBJ2-1, with 11 bases identical to TRBD2. After removal of 3 bases from V and 2 bases from J, the junction contained 6 bases not matched to a gene. The germline CDR1 and CDR2 sequences are DFQATT and SNEGSKA (reference sequence). This CDR3 is built from 16 residues. The CDR3 nucleotides read TGCAGTGCTAGCTCGCTAGCGGGAGGTACCTACAATGAGCAGTTCTTC. Translated: CSASSLAGGTYNEQFF.

The chain couples TRBV12-3 or TRBV12-4 to TRBJ2-1; D might be TRBD2 (5 bases). The better agreement between TRBJ2-7 and the DNA end casts doubt on the J call. The length of the CDR3 is 15 residues. The CDR3 region is CASSPEAVSYNEQYF. The CDR3 DNA sequence: TGTGCCAGCAGTCCGGAGGCCGTCTCTTACAATGAGCAGTACTTC.

The chain is built from TRBV4-1 and TRBJ1-1; a possible D gene is TRBD1 (6 bases). Germline CDR1 is MGHRA and CDR2 is YSYEKL. The CDR3 runs to 13 residues. V lost 4 bases and J lost 8, with 14 bases in between. CDR3 bases: TGCGCCAGCAGCCCCCGCCCCGGGGGCGAAGCTTTCTTT. Its protein is CASSPRPGGEAFF.

This clonotype was counted between two and nine times. This chain connects TRBV7-2 to TRBJ2-4; D is unresolved. The tail of the sequence fits TRBJ2-7 better, so the J call may be wrong. Per germline, CDR1 SGHTA and CDR2 FQGNSA. CDR3 size: 13 residues. As DNA, the CDR3 is TGTGCCAGCAGTCGTACTACCACCTACGAGCAGTACTTC. It encodes CASSRTTTYEQYF.